These 20 T cell receptor beta chains share one sample of origin, sequenced in a study of post-analysis software for immune sequencing data. For these TCRs, the target antigens are not known. Study results and limitations: Four or five TRBV segments were more frequent in patients than controls; TRBV5-6, TRBV5-1 and TRBV20-1 belonged to this group.

TCR beta cDNA libraries had unique molecular identifiers. TCRdb reprocessed the PCR reads with MiXCR, giving one entry per CDR3 protein. The table records 650,000 to 850,000 distinct CDR3 sequences, 53% of them present only once. Sequences were obtained from blood. These receptors originate from a girl between 10 and 17 years old with multiple sclerosis.

This clonotype was picked up a small number of times. V and J are TRBV5-1 and TRBJ2-1, with D perhaps TRBD2 (7 bases). Trimming stripped 8 bases from V and 7 bases from J, with 16 bases between. The CDR3 consists of 13 residues. In germline, CDR1 is SGHRS, CDR2 YFSETQ. CDR3 sequence: CASTRGAANEQFF. The CDR3 nucleotides read TGCGCCAGTACCCGGGGGGCGGCGAATGAGCAGTTCTTC.

The chain carries TRBV27 and TRBJ2-1; 7 nucleotides match TRBD2. The length of the CDR3 is 18 residues. Germline V CDR1 and CDR2: MNHEY, SMNVEV (reference sequence). The V segment lost 2 bases and the J segment 8 bases; nucleotides outside the gene matches: 18. The CDR3, as DNA: TGTGCCAGCAGTTTAAAGGGGCTGAACGGGAGGTCCGGTTATGAGCAGTTCTTC. This encodes CASSLKGLNGRSGYEQFF.

The chain has TRBV3-1 and TRBJ1-2, with 8 bases matching TRBD1. Germline-derived CDR1 and CDR2 are LGHDT and YNNKEL (reference sequence). The CDR3 has 14 residues. The V and J ends lost 0 bases and 4 bases, in that order; junction bases with no gene match: 1. In DNA, the CDR3 is TGTGCCAGCAGCCAAGAACAGGGGGTCTATGGCTACACCTTC. Translation: CASSQEQGVYGYTF.

This clonotype has a handful of counts. The rearrangement joins TRBV7-8 to TRBJ1-6, with TRBD1 identical over 9 bases. With V trimmed by 2 bases and J by 10 bases, 18 bases remained unmatched. The CDR3 sequence is 19 residues long. The germline gives CDR1 SGHVS, CDR2 FQNEAQ. CDR3 amino acids: CASSLLADRGRNPGSPLHF. The CDR3 nucleotides read TGTGCCAGCAGCTTACTTGCGGACAGGGGACGTAACCCCGGGTCACCCCTCCACTTT.

The V call is TRBV29-1, the J call TRBJ2-1; 10 bases agree with TRBD2. This CDR3 is 17 amino acids long. Germline V CDR1 and CDR2: SQVTM, ANQGSEA. J lost 3 bases, V lost 5 bases, and 13 bases had no gene match. The CDR3, as DNA: TGCAGCGTTCTTCGGGTTAGCGGGAGGCCAGACTACAATGAGCAGTTCTTC. The encoded protein is CSVLRVSGRPDYNEQFF.

The V gene is TRBV4-1, the J gene TRBJ2-4, with a possible D match to TRBD2 (7 bases). The J call may be faulty, since TRBJ2-5 better matches the DNA end. The CDR3 runs to 16 residues. CDR1 is MGHRA, CDR2 YSYEKL, per germline. The CDR3 protein is CASSLGGGAGQETQYF. CDR3 bases: TGCGCCAGCAGCCTTGGGGGGGGCGCGGGACAAGAGACCCAGTACTTC.

The chain carries TRBV7-9 and TRBJ2-7, with D possibly being TRBD1 (6 bases). The CDR3 loop spans 15 amino acids. Germline V CDR1 and CDR2: SEHNR, FQNEAQ (reference sequence). Trimming took off 4 bases at V and 3 bases at J, with 16 bases between the two ends. The CDR3 sequence is CASSSPGTLNYEQYF. The CDR3 DNA reads as TGTGCCAGCAGCTCCCCCGGGACACTGAACTACGAGCAGTACTTC.

The chain carries TRBV15 and TRBJ2-7; 7 positions agree with TRBD1. The CDR3 has 14 residues. The V gene end was trimmed by 4 bases and the J gene end by 3 bases; junction bases not matched to a gene: 6. CDR1 is LNHNV and CDR2 is YYDKDF in the germline V gene (reference sequence). CDR3 in DNA: TGTGCCACCAGCAAGCCCGGGACAGTCTACGAGCAGTACTTC. This encodes CATSKPGTVYEQYF.

The J gene is TRBJ2-5, the V gene TRBV6-1, with D unresolved. V lost 1 base and J lost 7, with 10 bases in between. The CDR3 loop spans 13 amino acids. Germline CDR1 MNHNS, CDR2 SASEGT. The chain's CDR3 is CASSEGVRVTQYF. Here the CDR3 DNA reads TGTGCCAGCAGTGAAGGTGTCCGAGTGACCCAGTACTTC.

The genes are TRBV7-3 and TRBJ2-3; D is perhaps TRBD2 (7 bases). Germline CDR1 reads SGHTA; CDR2 reads FQGTGA. V was cut by 0 bases and J by 1 base, with 14 bases left in between. This CDR3 contains 17 residues. CDR3 residues: CASSLTPAGARTDTQYF. The CDR3 DNA reads TGTGCCAGCAGCTTAACTCCTGCGGGGGCCCGCACAGATACGCAGTATTTT. Full variable domain (remainder filled in from reference TRBV7-3 and TRBJ2-3): GAGVSQTPSNKVTEKGKYVELRCDPISGHTALYWYRQSLGQGPEFLIYFQGTGAADDSGLPNDRFFAVRPEGSVSTLKIQRTERGDSAVYLCASSLTPAGARTDTQYFGPGTRLTVL.

The rearrangement joins TRBV20-1 to TRBJ1-1; D perhaps matches TRBD1 (5 bases). The CDR3 length is 13 residues. With 0 bases removed from V and 10 bases from J, the gap between germline ends came to 15 bases. CDR1 DFQATT and CDR2 SNEGSKA come from the germline V gene (reference sequence). CDR3 nucleotides: TGCAGTGCTAGAGATGGCGGGGCTCGGGGAGCTTTCTTT. Translating it yields CSARDGGARGAFF.

The chain is built from TRBV10-3 and TRBJ2-3; unclear D gene. In germline, CDR1 is ENHRY, CDR2 SYGVKD. V gave up 1 base and J gave up 2 bases, with 4 bases separating them. CDR3 length: 13 amino acids. The DNA for the CDR3 is TGTGCCATCAGTGAGTTAAACACAGATACGCAGTATTTT. Amino acids: CAISELNTDTQYF.

This chain connects TRBV7-2 to TRBJ1-2; D unresolved. The V end lost 4 bases, the J end lost 7 bases, and 10 bases lay between the germline ends. The germline V gene encodes CDR1 SGHTA and CDR2 FQGNSA. The CDR3 has 12 residues. The CDR3 DNA is TGTGCCAGCAGCTCGATAGGCCCTGGCTACACCTTC. It encodes CASSSIGPGYTF. The whole variable domain, filled in from reference TRBV7-2 and TRBJ1-2, reads GAGVSQSPSNKVTEKGKDVELRCDPISGHTALYWYRQSLGQGLEFLIYFQGNSAPDKSGLPSDRFSAERTGGSVSTLTIQRTQQEDSAVYLCASSSIGPGYTFGSGTRLTVV.

The chain employs TRBV20-1 and TRBJ2-3; the match to TRBD1 covers 7 bases. In germline, CDR1 is DFQATT, CDR2 SNEGSKA (reference sequence). The J segment lost 5 bases and the V segment lost 2 bases, leaving 7 bases of the junction unmatched. The CDR3 is made up of 14 amino acids. The CDR3 reads CSARTDRAEDTQYF. CDR3 nucleotides: TGCAGTGCTAGAACAGACAGGGCGGAAGATACGCAGTATTTT.

This clonotype was detected a few times. The rearrangement uses TRBV5-1 and TRBJ2-4, with 10 bases that match TRBD1. The DNA end is more similar to TRBJ2-7, so the J call may be wrong. This CDR3 has 14 amino acids. The germline gives CDR1 SGHRS, CDR2 YFSETQ. DNA of the CDR3: TGCGCCAGCAGCGCCCGGGACAGGGGTCACGAGCAGTACTTC. As protein: CASSARDRGHEQYF.

The chain links TRBV12-3 or TRBV12-4 to TRBJ2-7, with TRBD1 identical over 9 bases. V was pared by 6 bases and J by 7 bases, with 4 bases of the junction left unmatched. The CDR3 runs 12 residues. CDR3 region: CASRLGQGEQYF. CDR3 DNA sequence: TGTGCCAGCAGGCTGGGACAGGGAGAGCAGTACTTC.

The V call is TRBV12-3 or TRBV12-4, the J call TRBJ2-6, with a possible D match to TRBD1 (6 bases). The CDR3 length is 20 residues. V gave up 1 base and J gave up 0 bases, with 19 bases separating them. Here the CDR3 reads CASSLVLRTVFSSGANVLTF. For the CDR3, the DNA is TGTGCCAGCAGTTTAGTCTTGCGGACAGTCTTTTCCTCTGGGGCCAACGTCCTGACTTTC.

The chain links TRBV7-2 to TRBJ2-3, with TRBD2 matching over 8 bases. The germline gives CDR1 SGHTA, CDR2 FQGNSA. The CDR3 loop spans 16 amino acids. The V gene end was trimmed by 2 bases and the J gene end by 2 bases; junction bases not matched to a gene: 6. CDR3 sequence: CASSLRGSGNTDTQYF. The DNA for the CDR3 is TGTGCCAGCAGCTTACGGGGTAGCGGGAACACAGATACGCAGTATTTT.

This clonotype was detected only a few times. V and J are TRBV5-1 and TRBJ2-4; weak D call: TRBD1 (6 bases). Matching the DNA end better, TRBJ2-7 makes the J call doubtful. This CDR3 has 16 residues. The germline gives CDR1 SGHRS, CDR2 YFSETQ. CDR3 sequence: CASSSSIRTEGYEQYF. DNA of the CDR3: TGCGCCAGCAGCTCGTCTATTCGGACAGAAGGCTACGAGCAGTACTTC.

The CDR3 here is CASRLQTYSYEQYF. The CDR3 bases are TGCGCCAGCCGCCTACAGACCTATTCCTACGAGCAGTACTTC. The gene calls are TRBV5-1 and TRBJ2-7; D call uncertain. This CDR3 is 14 amino acids long. The germline V gene encodes CDR1 SGHRS and CDR2 YFSETQ. V was shortened by 7 bases and J by 1 base, with 15 bases between the two germline ends. Filled out from reference TRBV5-1 and TRBJ2-7, the complete variable domain reads KAGVTQTPRYLIKTRGQQVTLSCSPISGHRSVSWYQQTPGQGLQFLFEYFSETQRNKGNFPGRFSGRQFSNSRSEMNVSTLELGDSALYLCASRLQTYSYEQYFGPGTRLTVT.